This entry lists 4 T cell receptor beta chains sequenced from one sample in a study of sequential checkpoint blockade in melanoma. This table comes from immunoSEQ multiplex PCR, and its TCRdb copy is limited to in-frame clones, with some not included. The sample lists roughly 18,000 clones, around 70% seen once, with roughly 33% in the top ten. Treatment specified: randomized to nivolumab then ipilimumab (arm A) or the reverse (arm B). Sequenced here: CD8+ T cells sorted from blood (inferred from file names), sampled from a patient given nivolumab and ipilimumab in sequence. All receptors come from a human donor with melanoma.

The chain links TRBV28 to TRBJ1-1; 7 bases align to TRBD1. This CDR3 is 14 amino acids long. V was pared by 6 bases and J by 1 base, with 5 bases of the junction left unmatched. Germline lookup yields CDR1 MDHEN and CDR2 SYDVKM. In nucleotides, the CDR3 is TGTGCCAGCAGCCCGGACAGGCCGAACACTGAAGCTTTCTTT. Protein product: CASSPDRPNTEAFF.

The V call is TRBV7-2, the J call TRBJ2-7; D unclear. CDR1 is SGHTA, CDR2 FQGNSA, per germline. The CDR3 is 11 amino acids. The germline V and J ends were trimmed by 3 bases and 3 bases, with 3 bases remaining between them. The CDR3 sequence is CASSFSYEQYF. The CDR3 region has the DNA TGTGCCAGCAGCTTTAGCTACGAGCAGTACTTC.

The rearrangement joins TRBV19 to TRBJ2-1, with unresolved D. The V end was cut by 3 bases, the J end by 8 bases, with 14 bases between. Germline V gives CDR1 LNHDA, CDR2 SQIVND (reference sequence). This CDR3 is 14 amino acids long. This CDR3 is CASSIPGPRDEQFF. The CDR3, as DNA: TGTGCCAGTAGTATTCCCGGTCCTCGAGATGAGCAGTTCTTC. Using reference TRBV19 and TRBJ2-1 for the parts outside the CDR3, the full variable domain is DGGITQSPKYLFRKEGQNVTLSCEQNLNHDAMYWYRQDPGQGLRLIYYSQIVNDFQKGDIAEGYSVSREKKESFPLTVTSAQKNPTAFYLCASSIPGPRDEQFFGPGTRLTVL.

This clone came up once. DNA of the CDR3: TGTGCCAGCAGCCCAAAGACAGGGGCCTACAATCAGCCCCAGCATTTT. The encoded protein is CASSPKTGAYNQPQHF. The chain recombines TRBV5-6 with TRBJ1-5; TRBD1 aligns across 8 bases. The CDR3 is made up of 16 amino acids. Looked up from germline, CDR1 is SGHDT and CDR2 is YYEEEE. Trimming took 4 bases from V and 3 from J; bases not matched to a gene: 9.